This is a list of T cell receptor beta chains from one sample in a study of blood T cell repertoires in COVID-19. Sequencing was performed with immunoSEQ multiplex PCR; in TCRdb, only in-frame clones are kept and a portion is missing. Among just over 150,000 clones, 82% were seen once, and the ten largest hold about 7.7%. Sequences were obtained from peripheral blood. These receptors came from a woman aged 40-49 years with COVID-19, enrolled during active disease. Each CDR3 is given with its conserved first and last residue. D genes are given only for firm matches. The listing skips clone size in some rows; elsewhere it reads once, few, many or a size class.

size: .; J: TRBJ2-1; V: TRBV2; D: .; DNA: TGTGCCAGCAGTGGCCAAAACAGGGTTTACAATGAGCAGTTCTTC; CDR3: CASSGQNRVYNEQFF
size: .; J: TRBJ2-7; V: TRBV27; D: .; DNA: TGTGCCAGCGGGGCTCGGGCTAGCTCCTACGAGCAGTACTTC; CDR3: CASGARASSYEQYF
size: .; J: TRBJ1-2; V: TRBV5-1; D: TRBD1; DNA: TGCGCCAGCAGCCCCTCGACAGGGGAGGATGGCTACACCTTC; CDR3: CASSPSTGEDGYTF
size: .; J: TRBJ2-1; V: TRBV11-2; D: .; DNA: TGTGCCAGCAGCCCTGACAATGAGCAGTTCTTC; CDR3: CASSPDNEQFF
size: .; J: TRBJ1-1; V: TRBV27; D: TRBD1; DNA: TGTGCCAGCAGGCCCAGTGTCGCGTTGTGGACAGGGAACACTGAAGCTTTCTTT; CDR3: CASRPSVALWTGNTEAFF
size: .; J: TRBJ2-1; V: TRBV27; D: TRBD2; DNA: TGTGCCAGCAGTTTAACCCCCGGACTAGCGGGGGGGGATCCCTACAATGAGCAGTTCTTC; CDR3: CASSLTPGLAGGDPYNEQFF
size: .; J: TRBJ2-7; V: TRBV7-8; D: TRBD2; DNA: TGTGCCAGCAGCCCCGGACTAGCGGCATACGAGCAGTACTTC; CDR3: CASSPGLAAYEQYF
size: .; J: TRBJ2-2; V: TRBV5-8; D: .; DNA: TGTGCCAGCAGCTCAAAACCGAGGACCGGGGAGCTGTTTTTT; CDR3: CASSSKPRTGELFF
size: .; J: TRBJ1-1; V: TRBV7-6; D: .; DNA: TGTGCCAGCAGCCCGCGGGGGACTGAAGCTTTCTTT; CDR3: CASSPRGTEAFF
size: .; J: TRBJ1-2; V: TRBV5-1; D: .; DNA: TGCGCCAGCAGCTTGGATAGCTCTGACACAGGCTTCAAGGGCTACACCTTC; CDR3: CASSLDSSDTGFKGYTF
size: .; J: TRBJ2-7; V: TRBV6-5; D: TRBD1; DNA: TGTGCCAGCAGGAGAACGGGACAGCTCTACGAGCAGTACTTC; CDR3: CASRRTGQLYEQYF
size: .; J: TRBJ2-7; V: TRBV5-1; D: .; DNA: TGCGCCAGCAGGGGTGTGGGGCGGACTAAGAGCTCCTACGAGCAGTACTTC; CDR3: CASRGVGRTKSSYEQYF
size: few; J: TRBJ1-1; V: TRBV18; D: TRBD1; DNA: TGTGCCAGCTCACCTACAGGGGTACGGGCTGAAGCTTTCTTT; CDR3: CASSPTGVRAEAFF
size: once; J: TRBJ2-3; V: TRBV28; D: TRBD2; DNA: TGTGCCAGCACCCTTAGCGGGAGTTCAGCAGATACGCAGTATTTT; CDR3: CASTLSGSSADTQYF
size: few; J: TRBJ2-3; V: TRBV7-9; D: TRBD1; DNA: TGTGCCAGCGGACAGGGAGGCTATACGCAGTATTTT; CDR3: CASGQGGYTQYF
size: .; J: TRBJ2-1; V: TRBV7-7; D: TRBD2; DNA: TGTGCTAGCAGCGTCTCGCTAGCGGGGGTCTACAATGAGCAGTTCTTC; CDR3: CASSVSLAGVYNEQFF
size: .; J: TRBJ2-5; V: TRBV11-2; D: TRBD2; DNA: TGTGCCAGCAGCTTAGTTTCGGGACTAGCGGGAGGAGGCGGGACCCAGTACTTC; CDR3: CASSLVSGLAGGGGTQYF
size: .; J: TRBJ1-2; V: TRBV4-1; D: .; DNA: TGCGCCAGCAGCCAAAAGGCAGCGAACTATGGCTACACCTTC; CDR3: CASSQKAANYGYTF
size: .; J: TRBJ2-3; V: TRBV6-1; D: TRBD2; DNA: TGTGCCAGCAGTGCCCGCCAGCGGGAGGGCCGTGGTACGCAGTATTTT; CDR3: CASSARQREGRGTQYF
size: .; J: TRBJ2-1; V: TRBV29-1; D: TRBD2; DNA: TGCAGCGTCGCTAGCGGATACAATGAGCAGTTCTTC; CDR3: CSVASGYNEQFF
size: .; J: TRBJ2-2; V: TRBV19; D: TRBD2; DNA: TGTGCCAGTAGTCTCAGGACTAGCGGGAGTGCCGGGGAGCTGTTTTTT; CDR3: CASSLRTSGSAGELFF
size: .; J: TRBJ2-7; V: TRBV24-1; D: .; DNA: TGTGCCACCAGTGGTCAGGGTGGGGGCCCGATCGAAACCTACGAGCAGTACTTC; CDR3: CATSGQGGGPIETYEQYF
size: few; J: TRBJ2-1; V: TRBV3-1/TRBV3-2; D: TRBD2; DNA: TGTGCCAGCAGCCACGCACGGGGGGGATCGTACAATGAGCAGTTCTTC; CDR3: CASSHARGGSYNEQFF
size: .; J: TRBJ1-2; V: TRBV7-6; D: .; DNA: TGTGCCAGCAGCCGACAACCCGGTGGGGGCTGGGGCGGCTACACCTTC; CDR3: CASSRQPGGGWGGYTF
size: once; J: TRBJ1-1; V: TRBV3-1/TRBV3-2; D: .; DNA: TGTGCCAGCAGCCACCGGGCGGGGAACACTGAAGCTTTCTTT; CDR3: CASSHRAGNTEAFF
size: .; J: TRBJ2-5; V: TRBV11-3; D: .; DNA: TGTGCCAGCAGCTTACAGGGGCAAGAGACCCAGTACTTC; CDR3: CASSLQGQETQYF